Each of the 11 T cell receptor beta chains below was sequenced from the same sample in a study of cytomegalovirus exposure and HLA in healthy donors. Both 60 Vbeta primers and 13 Jbeta primers went into the PCR. The repertoire was sequenced with immunoSEQ multiplex PCR; TCRdb's copy has only in-frame clones and lacks some. The table lists 60,000 to 70,000 clones, roughly 70% of them singletons. Sequencing was done on a sample of PBMCs. The receptors stem from a man over 45 in good health and CMV-seropositive.

This clone was observed at least ten times. The rearrangement uses TRBV5-4 and TRBJ1-3, with D maybe TRBD1 (5 bases). V lost 4 bases, J lost 0 bases, and 14 bases lay in between. This CDR3 is built from 16 residues. CDR1 and CDR2 (germline): SGHNT, YYREEE (reference sequence). The CDR3 here is CASSDMGGNSGNTIYF. The DNA for the CDR3 is TGTGCCAGCAGCGATATGGGGGGGAACTCTGGAAACACCATATATTTT.

The gene calls are TRBV15 and TRBJ2-5; the match to TRBD1 covers 7 bases. CDR1 is LNHNV and CDR2 is YYDKDF in the germline V gene (reference sequence). With V trimmed by 5 bases and J by 4 bases, 7 bases remained unmatched. This CDR3 spans 14 amino acids. Here the CDR3 DNA reads TGTGCCACCAGCGGACGACAGGGACCAGAGACCCAGTACTTC. Amino acid sequence: CATSGRQGPETQYF.

The rearrangement links TRBV5-1 to TRBJ2-5; TRBD1 might be the D (5 bases). CDR3 length: 14 amino acids. Germline V CDR1 and CDR2: SGHRS, YFSETQ. Trimming left V 0 bases short and J 6 bases short, with 12 bases between. CDR3 coding DNA: TGCGCCAGCAGCTTGGCCCAGGGTAGCCAGACCCAGTACTTC. The encoded protein is CASSLAQGSQTQYF.

The V call is TRBV4-3, the J call TRBJ1-1, with 11 bases aligning to TRBD1. This CDR3 region has 16 residues. The V segment lost 3 bases and the J segment 4 bases; nucleotides outside the gene matches: 7. Germline V gives CDR1 LGHNA, CDR2 YSLEER. CDR3 coding DNA: TGCGCCAGCAGCCAGGGGACAGGGGGGTTGGCCACTGAAGCTTTCTTT. Translating gives CASSQGTGGLATEAFF.

CDR3: CATSGQAGSSTGELFF. The CDR3 DNA reads as TGTGCCACCAGCGGGCAAGCGGGGAGCTCCACCGGGGAGCTGTTTTTT. This rearrangement joins TRBV15 to TRBJ2-2; 7 bases map to TRBD2. This CDR3 comprises 16 residues. J gave up 4 bases and V 5 bases, and 10 bases lay outside the gene matches. Looked up from germline, CDR1 is LNHNV and CDR2 is YYDKDF (reference sequence).

This clone was seen a few times. With only one base between it and a far larger clone, this is likely a read error. This CDR3 is missing its conserved last phenylalanine or tryptophan, likely due to a read error. The CDR3 nucleotides are TGCGCCAGCAGCCCCTCCAGGGGTTACACTGAAGCTTTCTGT. It encodes CASSPSRGYTEAFC. The V gene is TRBV5-1, the J gene TRBJ1-1; a possible D gene is TRBD1 (6 bases). The V gene lost 4 bases and the J gene lost 3 bases, with 13 bases spanning the gap. CDR1 is SGHRS and CDR2 is YFSETQ in the germline V gene. CDR3 length equals 14 residues.

There are a few counts of this clone. This chain links TRBV19 with TRBJ2-7; 8 nucleotides match TRBD1. The CDR3 sequence is 15 residues long. J lost 2 bases, V lost 5 bases, and 8 bases had no gene match. From germline, CDR1 is LNHDA and CDR2 SQIVND (reference sequence). The CDR3 sequence: CASSARQGPTYEQYF. CDR3 in DNA: TGTGCCAGTAGTGCCCGACAGGGGCCGACCTACGAGCAGTACTTC. The whole variable domain, remainder taken from reference TRBV19 and TRBJ2-7, is DGGITQSPKYLFRKEGQNVTLSCEQNLNHDAMYWYRQDPGQGLRLIYYSQIVNDFQKGDIAEGYSVSREKKESFPLTVTSAQKNPTAFYLCASSARQGPTYEQYFGPGTRLTVT.

The gene calls are TRBV4-1 and TRBJ1-5; tentatively, D is TRBD1 (6 bases). V lost 0 bases to trimming and J lost 3 bases, with 12 bases between them. The CDR3 covers 16 residues. Germline V gene data show CDR1 as MGHRA and CDR2 as YSYEKL. CDR3 DNA: TGCGCCAGCAGCCAAGACGGTGCAGGGGACAATCAGCCCCAGCATTTT. Amino acids: CASSQDGAGDNQPQHF.

The gene calls are TRBV2 and TRBJ2-2, with a tentative D call TRBD1 (6 bases). V lost 3 bases to trimming and J lost 1 base, with 6 bases between them. Germline V gives CDR1 SNHLY, CDR2 FYNNEI. This CDR3 contains 14 residues. The CDR3 region has the DNA TGTGCCAGCAGTGAGACAGGGAACACCGGGGAGCTGTTTTTT. It translates to CASSETGNTGELFF.

The gene calls are TRBV2 and TRBJ1-3; D ambiguous. Germline V CDR1 and CDR2: SNHLY, FYNNEI. V lost 5 bases and J 3 bases, leaving 14 bases between the germline ends. The CDR3 length is 15 residues. CDR3 in DNA: TGTGCCAGCAGTCGTATTCCAAGCGATGGAAACACCATATATTTT. Translation: CASSRIPSDGNTIYF. Filled out from reference TRBV2 and TRBJ1-3, the complete variable domain reads EPEVTQTPSHQVTQMGQEVILRCVPISNHLYFYWYRQILGQKVEFLVSFYNNEISEKSEIFDDQFSVERPDGSNFTLKIRSTKLEDSAMYFCASSRIPSDGNTIYFGEGSWLTVV.

V gene TRBV28 combines with J gene TRBJ1-2; D not certain. CDR3 length equals 13 residues. With 3 bases removed from V and 4 bases from J, the gap between germline ends came to 9 bases. Germline CDR1 is MDHEN and CDR2 is SYDVKM. CDR3 DNA: TGTGCCAGCAGTTTGGCACAGCCCTATGGCTACACCTTC. It specifies CASSLAQPYGYTF.